A single T cell receptor (beta chain) is shown here with its context. CDR1 MNHNS and CDR2 SASEGT come from the germline V gene. The CDR3 has 14 amino acids. Between the trimmed V and J ends, which lost 3 bases and 0 bases, there was a span of 9 bases. A multiplex PCR was run with 60 Vbeta primers and 13 Jbeta primers. The assay was immunoSEQ multiplex PCR, and TCRdb's table has in-frame clones only and misses some. Of 150,000 to 200,000 clones listed, 70% to 80% are singletons. This entry belongs to a study of cytomegalovirus exposure and HLA in healthy donors. Overall study context: There were 350 to 450 genotyped donors. Of these, roughly 86% fell in the genetic ancestry cluster associated with self-reported Caucasian donors.

This receptor was obtained from a male donor in good health and CMV-seronegative. The sequencing input was PBMCs. This rearrangement joins TRBV6-1 to TRBJ2-7; no clear D. CDR3 sequence reads: CASSDSGSSYEQYF. In DNA, the CDR3 is TGTGCCAGCAGTGACTCGGGTTCCTCCTACGAGCAGTACTTC.